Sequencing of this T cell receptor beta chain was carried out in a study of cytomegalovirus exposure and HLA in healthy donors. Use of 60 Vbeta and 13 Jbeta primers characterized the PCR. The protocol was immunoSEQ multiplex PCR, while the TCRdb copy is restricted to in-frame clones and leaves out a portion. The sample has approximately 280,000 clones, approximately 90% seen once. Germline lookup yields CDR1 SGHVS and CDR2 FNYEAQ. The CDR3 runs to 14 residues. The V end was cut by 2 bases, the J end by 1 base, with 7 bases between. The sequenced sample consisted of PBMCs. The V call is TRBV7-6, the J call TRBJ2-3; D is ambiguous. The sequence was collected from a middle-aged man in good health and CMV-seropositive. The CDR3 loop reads CASSLLTGTDTQYF. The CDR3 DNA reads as TGTGCCAGCAGCTTATTGACTGGCACAGATACGCAGTATTTT. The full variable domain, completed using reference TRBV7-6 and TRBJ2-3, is GAGVSQSPRYKVTKRGQDVALRCDPISGHVSLYWYRQALGQGPEFLTYFNYEAQQDKSGLPNDRFSAERPEGSISTLTIQRTEQRDSAMYRCASSLLTGTDTQYFGPGTRLTVL.